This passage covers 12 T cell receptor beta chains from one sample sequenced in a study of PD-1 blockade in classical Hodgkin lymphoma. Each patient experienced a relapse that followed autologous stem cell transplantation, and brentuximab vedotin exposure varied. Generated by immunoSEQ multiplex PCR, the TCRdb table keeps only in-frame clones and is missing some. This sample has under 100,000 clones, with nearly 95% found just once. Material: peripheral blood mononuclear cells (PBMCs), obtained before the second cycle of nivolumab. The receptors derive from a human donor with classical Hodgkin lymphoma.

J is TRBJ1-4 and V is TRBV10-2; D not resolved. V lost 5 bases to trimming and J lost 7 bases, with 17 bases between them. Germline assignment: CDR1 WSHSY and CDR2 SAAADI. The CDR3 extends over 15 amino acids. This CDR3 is CASSNAGRGGEKLFF. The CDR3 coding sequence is TGCGCCAGCAGTAATGCGGGGAGAGGCGGTGAAAAACTGTTTTTT.

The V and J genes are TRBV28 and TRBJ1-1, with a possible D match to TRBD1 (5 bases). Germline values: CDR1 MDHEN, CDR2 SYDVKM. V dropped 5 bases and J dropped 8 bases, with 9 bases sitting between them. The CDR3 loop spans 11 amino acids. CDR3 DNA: TGTGCCAGCAGTATATACAGGGAAGCTTTCTTT. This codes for CASSIYREAFF.

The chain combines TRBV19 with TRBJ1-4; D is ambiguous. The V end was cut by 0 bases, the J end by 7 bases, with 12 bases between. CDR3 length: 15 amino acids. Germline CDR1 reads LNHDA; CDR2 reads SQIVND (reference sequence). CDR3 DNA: TGTGCCAGTAGTATAGATACTGGGGTGGCTGAAAAACTGTTTTTT. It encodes CASSIDTGVAEKLFF.

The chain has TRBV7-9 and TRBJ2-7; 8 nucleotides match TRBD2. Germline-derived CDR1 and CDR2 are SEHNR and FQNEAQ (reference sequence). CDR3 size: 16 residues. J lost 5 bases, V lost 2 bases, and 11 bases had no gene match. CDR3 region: CASSLWGSGKGNEQYF. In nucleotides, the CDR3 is TGTGCCAGCAGCTTATGGGGTAGCGGGAAGGGGAACGAGCAGTACTTC.

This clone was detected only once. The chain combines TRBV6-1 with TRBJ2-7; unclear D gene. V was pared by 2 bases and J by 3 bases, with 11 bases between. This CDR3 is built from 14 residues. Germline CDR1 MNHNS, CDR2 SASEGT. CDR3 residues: CASSESSGLYEQYF. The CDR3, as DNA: TGTGCCAGCAGTGAATCGAGTGGGCTCTACGAGCAGTACTTC.

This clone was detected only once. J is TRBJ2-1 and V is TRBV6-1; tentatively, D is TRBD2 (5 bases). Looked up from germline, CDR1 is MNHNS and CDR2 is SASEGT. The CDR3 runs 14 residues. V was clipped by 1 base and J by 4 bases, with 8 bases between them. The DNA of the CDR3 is TGTGCCAGCAGTGAAGTCTCGGGGTACAATGAGCAGTTCTTC. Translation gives CASSEVSGYNEQFF.

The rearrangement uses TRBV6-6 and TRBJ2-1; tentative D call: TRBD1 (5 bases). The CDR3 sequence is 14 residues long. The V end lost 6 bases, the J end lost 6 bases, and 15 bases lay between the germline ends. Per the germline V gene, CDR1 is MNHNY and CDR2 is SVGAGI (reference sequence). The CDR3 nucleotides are TGTGCCAGCAGCTCAGGGTTGGAAAGCAATGAGCAGTTCTTC. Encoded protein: CASSSGLESNEQFF.

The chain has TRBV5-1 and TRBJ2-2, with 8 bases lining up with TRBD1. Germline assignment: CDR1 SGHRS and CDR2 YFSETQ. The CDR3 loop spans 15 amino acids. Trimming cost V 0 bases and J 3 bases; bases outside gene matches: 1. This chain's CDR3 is CASSLGDRYTGELFF. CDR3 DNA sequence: TGCGCCAGCAGCTTGGGGGACAGGTACACCGGGGAGCTGTTTTTT.

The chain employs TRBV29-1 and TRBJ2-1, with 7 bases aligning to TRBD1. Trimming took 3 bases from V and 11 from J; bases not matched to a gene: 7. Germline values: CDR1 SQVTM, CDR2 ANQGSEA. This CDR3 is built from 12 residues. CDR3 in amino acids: CSVDGDSRKQFF. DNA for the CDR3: TGCAGCGTTGACGGGGACAGCCGGAAGCAGTTCTTC.

The CDR3 DNA sequence: TGTGCCAGCAGCCATATTACTACAGGGCGGGGGGGCTACACCTTC. It specifies CASSHITTGRGGYTF. The V and J genes are TRBV7-9 and TRBJ1-2, with D possibly TRBD1 on 6 matching bases. The CDR3 consists of 15 residues. Germline values: CDR1 SEHNR, CDR2 FQNEAQ (reference sequence). V lost 5 bases to trimming and J lost 8 bases, with 21 bases between them.

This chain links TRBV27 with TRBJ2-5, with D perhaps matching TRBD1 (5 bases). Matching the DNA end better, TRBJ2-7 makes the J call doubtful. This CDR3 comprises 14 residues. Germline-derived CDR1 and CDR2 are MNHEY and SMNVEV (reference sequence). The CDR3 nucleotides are TGTGCCAGCAGTTTTGGCCAGGGCATCTACGAGCAGTACTTC. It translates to CASSFGQGIYEQYF.

The CDR3 nucleotides read TGTGCCAGCCGGCGGTACTCGAGTAACTACGAGCAGTACTTC. Protein: CASRRYSSNYEQYF. This chain links TRBV6-5 with TRBJ2-7; D remains unclear. Trimming left V 8 bases short and J 3 bases short, with 17 bases between. In germline, CDR1 is MNHEY, CDR2 SVGAGI. The CDR3 totals 14 residues.